This T cell receptor (beta chain) was profiled in a study of T cells expressing NK-cell markers. At the level of the study: TCR beta repertoires came from sorted CD3+CD56+NKG2C+, CD3+CD56+NKG2C- and CD3+CD56-NKG2C+ T cells. Among eight sequenced donors, seven carried HCMV seropositivity while one was seronegative.

5'RACE template switching with UMIs produced the TCR beta cDNA. TCRdb reprocessed the 5' RACE reads, with one entry per CDR3 protein and no DNA. The ten top clones account for roughly 3.4%, within a sample of 500,000 to 700,000 distinct CDR3 sequences. CDR3 length: 15 residues. Looked up from germline, CDR1 is SGHVS and CDR2 is FQNEAQ. On this clonotype: Its target is unknown.

Study-wide findings and caveats: Whether expanded NKG2C-expressing T cell clones recognize HCMV is unknown.

V and J are TRBV7-8 and TRBJ2-7; TCRdb picks TRBD2, but there is no DNA to check that call. This clonotype originated in a man aged 18 to 35 in good health. Source material: blood T cells: a sorted CD56 or NKG2C T cell subset, CD4+ or CD8+ T cells, or bulk PBMC T cells (not recorded which). CDR3 in amino acids: CASSQLAVKSYEQYF.